This T cell receptor beta chain was identified in a study of T-cell memory formation after mild COVID-19. The CDR3 is made up of 17 amino acids. With V trimmed by 6 bases and J by 1 base, 14 bases remained unmatched. The germline V gene has CDR1 LNHDA and CDR2 SQIVND (reference sequence). 5'RACE with constant-segment primers yielded barcoded, UMI-tagged TCR alpha and TCR beta cDNA libraries. TCRdb fed the 5' RACE reads into MiXCR, producing one record per CDR3 protein. The sample includes about half a million distinct CDR3 sequences, 15% to 20% of them seen just once. This chain links TRBV19 with TRBJ1-2; TRBD1 matches at 7 bases. This sequence originates from an adult woman who had mild COVID-19 (a few samples of this study predate the infection). Cell type and time point are not known. Input material: PBMCs or a T cell subset sorted from them (not recorded which). CDR3 sequence reads: CASRQTLSGGFNYGYTF. CDR3 nucleotides: TGTGCCAGTAGGCAAACCCTGTCAGGGGGATTTAACTATGGCTACACCTTC.